One sample yielded the 20 T cell receptor beta chains listed below, sequenced in a study of cytomegalovirus exposure and HLA in healthy donors. PCR employed 60 Vbeta and 13 Jbeta primers. Only in-frame clones appear in the TCRdb table, and some are missing; sequencing was by immunoSEQ multiplex PCR. This sample yields about 67,000 clones, of which approximately 67% are seen a single time; around 1.9% belongs to the top ten. Sequencing used PBMCs. The receptors here all came from a woman in her thirties in good health and CMV-seronegative.

J is TRBJ2-7 and V is TRBV7-2, with a possible D match to TRBD2 (6 bases). The ends were cut back, 4 bases at V and 3 bases at J, with 13 bases in the middle. The CDR3 loop spans 14 amino acids. In germline, CDR1 is SGHTA, CDR2 FQGNSA. Written as DNA, the CDR3 is TGTGCCAGCAGCTACTCGTCGGGGGTCTACGAGCAGTACTTC. This translates into CASSYSSGVYEQYF.

The chain combines TRBV21-1 with TRBJ2-2; TRBD2, as called in the table, went unchecked against the DNA. TRBV21-1 is classified as a pseudogene. The CDR3 extends over 17 amino acids. The CDR3 nucleotides are TGTGCCAGCAGCAGCCCACACGGGGGGGTGGACACCGGGGAGCTGTTTTTT. Residues: CASSSPHGGVDTGELFF.

This chain uses TRBV23-1 with TRBJ2-7; weak D call: TRBD1 (6 bases). TRBV23-1 is placed among ORFs of uncertain function. The germline V and J ends were trimmed by 2 bases and 3 bases, with 14 bases remaining between them. This CDR3 is built from 15 residues. For the CDR3, the DNA is TGCGCCAGCAGTCAACCTCCAGGGGTGGACTACGAGCAGTACTTC. Encoded protein: CASSQPPGVDYEQYF.

This chain connects TRBV19 to TRBJ1-3, with TRBD1 matching 7 bases. CDR1 and CDR2 (germline): LNHDA, SQIVND (reference sequence). The CDR3 is made up of 15 amino acids. V shed 4 bases, J shed 2 bases, and the junction held 5 bases outside the gene matches. CDR3 sequence: CASSRTQGAGNTIYF. The DNA for the CDR3 is TGTGCCAGTAGTAGAACTCAGGGGGCTGGAAACACCATATATTTT.

This clone was seen only once. This sequence joins TRBV4-2 and TRBJ2-7; TRBD1 is a possible D gene (5 bases). The CDR3 consists of 14 residues. CDR1 is LGHNA, CDR2 YNFKEQ, per germline. The ends were cut back, 0 bases at V and 4 bases at J, with 10 bases in the middle. CDR3 sequence: CASSQDRRGYEQYF. As DNA, the CDR3 is TGTGCCAGCAGCCAAGATAGAAGGGGATACGAGCAGTACTTC.

This sequence joins TRBV5-6 and TRBJ2-3, with 13 bases matching TRBD2. The CDR3 length is 17 residues. The V gene's germline CDR1 is SGHDT and CDR2 YYEEEE. V was pared by 0 bases and J by 5 bases, with 6 bases of the junction left unmatched. The CDR3 sequence: CASSLVRTSGGGDTQYF. The CDR3 DNA reads TGTGCCAGCAGCTTGGTACGGACTAGCGGGGGCGGAGATACGCAGTATTTT.

The chain joins TRBV7-8 to TRBJ1-5, with D unresolved. The CDR3 has 13 amino acids. Germline values: CDR1 SGHVS, CDR2 FQNEAQ. V shed 1 base and J shed 7 bases, with 8 bases lying between them. The CDR3 DNA reads TGTGCCAGCAGCTTAGAGCCTCCACAGCCCCAGCATTTT. Its protein is CASSLEPPQPQHF.

This chain connects TRBV19 to TRBJ1-4; D gene ambiguous. CDR1 and CDR2 from the germline V gene are LNHDA and SQIVND (reference sequence). V dropped 2 bases and J dropped 0 bases, with 7 bases sitting between them. The CDR3 is 15 residues long. The CDR3 region is CASSITYATNEKLFF. CDR3 nucleotide sequence: TGTGCCAGTAGTATAACATATGCAACTAATGAAAAACTGTTTTTT. The full variable domain, in which reference TRBV19 and TRBJ1-4 provide the parts outside the CDR3, is DGGITQSPKYLFRKEGQNVTLSCEQNLNHDAMYWYRQDPGQGLRLIYYSQIVNDFQKGDIAEGYSVSREKKESFPLTVTSAQKNPTAFYLCASSITYATNEKLFFGSGTQLSVL.

This clone was detected a few times. The chain employs TRBV6-5 and TRBJ2-3; D remains unclear. Germline values: CDR1 MNHEY, CDR2 SVGAGI. This CDR3 region has 13 residues. The V and J ends lost 0 bases and 10 bases respectively, with 11 bases between them. Here the CDR3 reads CASSYSLQVPQYF. Written as DNA, the CDR3 is TGTGCCAGCAGTTACTCTCTGCAGGTACCGCAGTATTTT.

CDR3 loop: CASSQDPDRGDLNTEAFF. In DNA form, the CDR3 reads TGCGCCAGCAGCCAAGACCCAGACAGGGGCGATTTGAACACTGAAGCTTTCTTT. The chain is built from TRBV4-1 and TRBJ1-1; 8 positions agree with TRBD1. The CDR3 has 18 amino acids. From germline, CDR1 is MGHRA and CDR2 YSYEKL. V was pared by 0 bases and J by 0 bases, with 9 bases of the junction left unmatched.

Only a few counts were recorded for this clone. The chain combines TRBV6-6 with TRBJ2-7, with 9 positions matching TRBD2. This CDR3 comprises 15 residues. Per germline, CDR1 MNHNY and CDR2 SVGAGI (reference sequence). Trimming at V came to 2 bases and at J to 0 bases, leaving 2 bases not matched to a gene. The CDR3 loop reads CASSYQRGASYEQYF. In nucleotides, the CDR3 is TGTGCCAGCAGTTACCAGCGGGGGGCCTCCTACGAGCAGTACTTC.

The chain links TRBV7-6 to TRBJ2-2; 10 bases map to TRBD2. CDR3 length equals 14 residues. Germline lookup yields CDR1 SGHVS and CDR2 FNYEAQ. V trimming: 4 bases; J trimming: 7 bases; junction bases outside the gene matches: 3. The chain's CDR3 is CASSWSGGGGELFF. CDR3 DNA: TGTGCCAGCAGCTGGAGCGGGGGGGGCGGGGAGCTGTTTTTT.

This chain links TRBV29-1 with TRBJ2-3; 10 bases match TRBD2. J lost 0 bases, V lost 6 bases, and 15 bases had no gene match. CDR3 length: 18 residues. Per the germline V gene, CDR1 is SQVTM and CDR2 is ANQGSEA. CDR3 coding DNA: TGCAGCGTCCTAGGAGTTCGGAGCGGGGGGGATAGCACAGATACGCAGTATTTT. Its translation is CSVLGVRSGGDSTDTQYF.

The chain is built from TRBV2 and TRBJ2-1; TRBD2 might be the D (5 bases). The CDR3 covers 13 residues. CDR1 and CDR2 (germline): SNHLY, FYNNEI. V lost 7 bases and J 14 bases, leaving 21 bases between the germline ends. The CDR3 loop reads CASKNGDLVSEFF. The CDR3 DNA follows: TGTGCCAGCAAAAACGGGGATTTAGTCTCCGAGTTCTTC.

This chain connects TRBV18 to TRBJ2-5; D ambiguous. CDR1 and CDR2 from the germline V gene are KGHSH and LQKENI. The CDR3 runs 16 residues. V dropped 1 base and J dropped 1 base, with 13 bases sitting between them. As DNA, the CDR3 is TGTGCCAGCTCACCACGTAGACACCCTACCCAAGAGACCCAGTACTTC. Its translation is CASSPRRHPTQETQYF.

There are a few counts of this clone. The chain employs TRBV5-8 and TRBJ1-3; D may be TRBD1 (5 bases). V lost 1 base to trimming and J lost 4 bases, with 9 bases between them. Per the germline V gene, CDR1 is SGHTS and CDR2 is YDEGEE. The length of the CDR3 is 14 residues. The chain's CDR3 is CASSLSGYGNTIYF. Here the CDR3 DNA reads TGTGCCAGCAGCTTGTCAGGGTACGGAAACACCATATATTTT.

This clone was detected a few times. The V call is TRBV4-1, the J call TRBJ2-3, with TRBD1 as a possible D gene (5 bases). The CDR3 is made up of 14 amino acids. Germline values: CDR1 MGHRA, CDR2 YSYEKL. Trimming stripped 1 base from V and 4 bases from J, with 9 bases between. DNA for the CDR3: TGCGCCAGCAGCCAAGCCTCAGGGCCAGATACGCAGTATTTT. It specifies CASSQASGPDTQYF.

As for this clone: One end of the junction does not line up with germline, which may come from a read error. The chain has TRBV28 and TRBJ1-2; no reliable D call. CDR1 is MDHEN, CDR2 SYDVKM, per germline. CDR3 length: 16 residues. CDR3: CTSSPTMGYRTGGYTF. Here the CDR3 DNA reads TGTACCAGCAGTCCGACCATGGGATACAGAACGGGAGGCTACACCTTC.

The chain links TRBV7-2 to TRBJ2-2; D is possibly TRBD2 (5 bases). This CDR3 region has 13 residues. Per the germline V gene, CDR1 is SGHTA and CDR2 is FQGNSA. V gave up 6 bases and J gave up 4 bases, with 9 bases separating them. The CDR3 bases are TGTGCCAGCAGAGATACTAGCACCGGGGAGCTGTTTTTT. Amino acids: CASRDTSTGELFF.

The rearrangement uses TRBV6-1 and TRBJ1-3, with D perhaps matching TRBD1 (5 bases). CDR3 length: 15 amino acids. Per the germline V gene, CDR1 is MNHNS and CDR2 is SASEGT. Trimming took 7 bases from V and 4 from J, leaving 17 bases between them. This CDR3 is CASTPWEGPGNTIYF. DNA of the CDR3: TGTGCCAGCACCCCTTGGGAGGGACCAGGAAACACCATATATTTT.